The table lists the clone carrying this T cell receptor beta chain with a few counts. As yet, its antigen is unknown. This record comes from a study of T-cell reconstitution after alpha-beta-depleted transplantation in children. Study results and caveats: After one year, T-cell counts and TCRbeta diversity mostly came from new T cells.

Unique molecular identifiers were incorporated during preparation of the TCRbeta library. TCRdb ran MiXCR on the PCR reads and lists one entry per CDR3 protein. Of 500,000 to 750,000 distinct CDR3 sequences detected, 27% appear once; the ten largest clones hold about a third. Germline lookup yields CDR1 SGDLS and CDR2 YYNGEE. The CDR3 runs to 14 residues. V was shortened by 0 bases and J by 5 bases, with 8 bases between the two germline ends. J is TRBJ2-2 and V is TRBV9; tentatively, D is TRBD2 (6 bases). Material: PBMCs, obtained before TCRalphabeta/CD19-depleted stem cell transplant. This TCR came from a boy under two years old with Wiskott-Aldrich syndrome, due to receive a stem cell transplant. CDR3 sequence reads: CASSVEEGTGELFF. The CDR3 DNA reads TGTGCCAGCAGCGTAGAGGAGGGGACCGGGGAGCTGTTTTTT.